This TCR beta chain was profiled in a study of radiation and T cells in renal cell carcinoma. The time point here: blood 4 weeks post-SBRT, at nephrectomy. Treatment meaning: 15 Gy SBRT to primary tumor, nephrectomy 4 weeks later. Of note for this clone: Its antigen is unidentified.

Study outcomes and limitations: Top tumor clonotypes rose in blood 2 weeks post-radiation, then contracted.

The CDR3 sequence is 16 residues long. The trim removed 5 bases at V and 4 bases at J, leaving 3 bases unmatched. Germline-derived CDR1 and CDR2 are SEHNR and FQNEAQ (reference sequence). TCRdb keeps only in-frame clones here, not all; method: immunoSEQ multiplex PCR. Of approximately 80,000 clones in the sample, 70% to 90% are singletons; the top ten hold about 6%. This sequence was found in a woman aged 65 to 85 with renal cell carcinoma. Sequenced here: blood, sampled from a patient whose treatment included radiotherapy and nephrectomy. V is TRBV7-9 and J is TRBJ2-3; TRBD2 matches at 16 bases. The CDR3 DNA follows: TGTGCCAGCAGCGAGGGGACTAGCGGGGGGGCAGATACGCAGTATTTT. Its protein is CASSEGTSGGADTQYF.